This TCR beta chain came from a study of T cells in localized non-small cell lung cancer. Study-level results: T cell clonality was highest in uninvolved adjacent lung, above tumor.

As to this clone: Its target is not known.

Method: immunoSEQ multiplex PCR; TCRdb's copy keeps in-frame clones and lacks some. In the table there are approximately 83,000 clones, approximately 91% of which are singletons. The sample here was PBMCs, taken before any cancer treatment. This clonotype originated in a woman aged 35 to 75 with stage II squamous cell lung carcinoma.

For the CDR3, the DNA is TGTGCCAGCAGCCTCCAGTACGAGCAGTACTTC. This gives the protein CASSLQYEQYF. The genes are TRBV11-2 and TRBJ2-7, with D unclear. The CDR3 is 11 residues long. The germline V gene has CDR1 SGHAT and CDR2 FQNNGV. V dropped 5 bases and J dropped 4 bases, with 6 bases sitting between them. Together with reference TRBV11-2 and TRBJ2-7, the CDR3 gives the full variable domain: EAGVAQSPRYKIIEKRQSVAFWCNPISGHATLYWYQQILGQGPKLLIQFQNNGVVDDSQLPKDRFSAERLKGVDSTLKIQPAKLEDSAVYLCASSLQYEQYFGPGTRLTVT.